Below, one TCR beta chain is given with its context. This clonotype came up many times. This clone's antigen is unknown. Base qualities are not at hand, and no much larger clone is one base apart. This specimen belongs to a study of T-cell reconstitution after alpha-beta-depleted transplantation in children (dated by TCRdb to the mid-2010s). General notes on the study: The study quantitatively tracked T-cell immune reconstitution after TCRalphabeta/CD19-depleted allogeneic hematopoietic cell transplantation in children using TCR repertoire profiling.

The library relied on PCR. For sequencing, an Illumina HiSeq 2500 was employed. Molecular barcoding was employed in the preparation of TCR libraries, with unique molecular identifiers being used to normalize TCRbeta repertoire quantification. The public reads were quality trimmed at Q25 with fastp and then assembled into clones with MiXCR by TCRdb, keeping productive beta chains. Every distinct CDR3 protein forms one entry, paired with its most common genes and DNA. For this sample the table gives fewer than 700,000 distinct CDR3 sequences, of which about 23% were detected only once. In total, the top ten clones hold roughly 15% of the sample. The sample's treatment or condition label, in plain terms: allogeneic hematopoietic cell transplantation with graft depleted of TCRalphabeta T cells and CD19 B cells. The children who served as transplant recipients had been given grafts of TCRalphabeta/CD19-depleted allogeneic hematopoietic cells.

Summary of the overall study and its limitations: In some patients, the high TCRbeta diversity seen at day 60 was put down to recipient T cells and intrathymic progenitors that had survived conditioning. The apparently early recovery of alphabetaT-cell counts about two months after transplant reportedly depended on only several hundred rapidly expanded clones that came from non-depleted graft cells. Over the following months the frequencies of hyperexpanded clones went down, and after one year T-cell counts and TCRbeta diversity were mostly credited to newly produced T cells.

The TCR originated in a boy less than two years old who had a stem cell transplant for acute myeloid leukemia, so the T cells may come from the graft donor. The sequencing here drew on PBMCs, mostly from graft donor cells, taken 360 days after TCRalphabeta/CD19-depleted stem cell transplant.

The DNA is as follows: TGTGCCAGCACCCCTGGTGGGATTAGCTACACCTTC. Its translation is CASTPGGISYTF. The rearranged segments are TRBV12-3 or TRBV12-4 and TRBJ1-2, with no D gene named confidently. A distance of 15 bases separates the germline ends of V and J, which lose 7 bases and 9 bases respectively. Taken from cysteine to phenylalanine, the CDR3 has 12 residues. Just CDR3 DNA is preserved here, 36 bases in frame from base 1.